Below are 28 T cell receptor beta chains sequenced from a single sample in a study of radiotherapy plus CTLA-4 blockade in lung cancer. TCRdb keeps only in-frame clones here, not all; method: immunoSEQ multiplex PCR. This repertoire shows just over 14,000 clones, around 72% found once; its top ten account for 46%. The sequencing here drew on peripheral blood, taken from a patient treated with radiotherapy plus ipilimumab. These receptors originate from a human donor with non-small cell lung cancer whose response to radiotherapy plus ipilimumab could not be evaluated.

The chain combines TRBV5-4 with TRBJ2-3; 10 bases are a match to TRBD2. This CDR3 has 15 amino acids. Germline V gene data show CDR1 as SGHNT and CDR2 as YYREEE (reference sequence). With V trimmed by 3 bases and J by 1 base, 2 bases remained unmatched. This chain's CDR3 is CASSSGLAGTDTQYF. The CDR3 DNA sequence: TGTGCCAGCAGCTCAGGACTAGCGGGCACAGATACGCAGTATTTT. Full variable domain (remainder filled in from reference TRBV5-4 and TRBJ2-3): ETGVTQSPTHLIKTRGQQVTLRCSSQSGHNTVSWYQQALGQGPQFIFQYYREEENGRGNFPPRFSGLQFPNYSSELNVNALELDDSALYLCASSSGLAGTDTQYFGPGTRLTVL.

In this sample, this clone turned up once. V and J are TRBV30 and TRBJ1-1, with D possibly TRBD1 on 5 matching bases. Germline V gives CDR1 GTSNPN, CDR2 SVGIG (reference sequence). The CDR3 runs to 13 residues. V lost 0 bases, J lost 5 bases, and 10 bases lay in between. As DNA, the CDR3 is TGTGCCTGGAGTGTAGGGGTGAGGACTGAAGCTTTCTTT. It is translated as CAWSVGVRTEAFF.

In its sample, this clone was seen a few times. This CDR3 reads CASSFPAGELFF. DNA of the CDR3: TGTGCCAGCAGCTTTCCTGCCGGGGAGCTGTTTTTT. The chain is built from TRBV7-2 and TRBJ2-2, with D uncertain. Germline V gives CDR1 SGHTA, CDR2 FQGNSA. Trimming removed 3 bases at V and 6 bases at J, with 5 bases between. The CDR3 is 12 residues long.

This clone occurred once. The J gene is TRBJ2-6, the V gene TRBV19; unclear D gene. CDR1 is LNHDA and CDR2 is SQIVND in the germline V gene (reference sequence). This CDR3 has 15 residues. V shed 6 bases and J shed 7 bases, with 16 bases lying between them. The CDR3 coding sequence is TGTGCCAGTAGGACCGGGTCATTAGGCGCCAACGTCCTGACTTTC. As protein: CASRTGSLGANVLTF.

This clone was counted once. V is TRBV7-2 and J is TRBJ1-5, with 7 nucleotides matching TRBD1. CDR1 is SGHTA and CDR2 is FQGNSA in the germline V gene. This CDR3 spans 15 amino acids. Trimming removed 5 bases from V and 0 bases from J; junction bases left unmatched: 4. This CDR3 reads CASSPGQYSNQPQHF. CDR3 in DNA: TGTGCCAGCAGCCCGGGACAGTATAGCAATCAGCCCCAGCATTTT.

The chain links TRBV18 to TRBJ2-1; possibly TRBD1 for D (7 bases). In germline, CDR1 is KGHSH, CDR2 LQKENI. Between the trimmed V and J ends, which lost 2 bases and 4 bases, there was a span of 12 bases. The CDR3 length is 15 residues. This chain's CDR3 is CASSPSQGGYNEQFF. The CDR3 nucleotides read TGTGCCAGCTCACCATCCCAGGGGGGTTACAATGAGCAGTTCTTC.

The sample holds a few counts of this clone. V is TRBV21-1 and J is TRBJ2-3; TRBD2 was called by the table and not checked on the DNA. TRBV21-1 constitutes a pseudogene. CDR3 length equals 14 residues. The CDR3 protein is CASSPFSSTDTQYF. The CDR3 nucleotides are TGTGCCAGCAGCCCATTTTCTAGTACAGATACGCAGTATTTT.

The rearrangement joins TRBV21-1 to TRBJ2-7; the table's D call, TRBD1, was not checked against the DNA. TRBV21-1 is shown as a pseudogene. The CDR3 spans 15 residues. The DNA for the CDR3 is TGTGCCAGCACTCCGACCGGACAGGGCAGATACGAGCAGTACGTC. Protein product: CASTPTGQGRYEQYV.

The chain has TRBV7-2 and TRBJ2-1; 8 bases line up with TRBD1. Per the germline V gene, CDR1 is SGHTA and CDR2 is FQGNSA. V was clipped by 4 bases and J by 6 bases; unmatched bases: 8. This CDR3 region has 15 residues. The CDR3 nucleotides are TGTGCCAGCAGCTCTCAGGGGGCGACGGTCAATGAGCAGTTCTTC. Protein product: CASSSQGATVNEQFF.

V is TRBV7-7 and J is TRBJ1-1, with a possible D match to TRBD1 (5 bases). The V end was cut by 4 bases, the J end by 1 base, with 7 bases between. CDR1 is SSHAT, CDR2 FNYEAQ, per germline (reference sequence). The CDR3 is made up of 13 amino acids. The CDR3 sequence is CASSSDRNTEAFF. CDR3 sequence (DNA): TGTGCCAGCAGCTCCGACAGGAACACTGAAGCTTTCTTT. Drawing the rest from reference TRBV7-7 and TRBJ1-1, the complete variable domain is GAGVSQSPRYKVTKRGQDVTLRCDPISSHATLYWYQQALGQGPEFLTYFNYEAQPDKSGLPSDRFSAERPEGSISTLTIQRTEQRDSAMYRCASSSDRNTEAFFGQGTRLTVV.

This clone was detected only a few times. The V call is TRBV4-2, the J call TRBJ1-3; a possible D gene is TRBD1 (6 bases). V was trimmed by 5 bases and J by 0 bases, leaving 11 bases between them. CDR1 is LGHNA, CDR2 YNFKEQ, per germline. CDR3 length equals 15 residues. The CDR3 here is CASSLRGGSGNTIYF. The CDR3 DNA reads as TGTGCCAGCAGCTTGAGGGGGGGCTCTGGAAACACCATATATTTT.

This chain joins TRBV6-5 and TRBJ1-1, with a tentative D call TRBD1 (6 bases). Looked up from germline, CDR1 is MNHEY and CDR2 is SVGAGI. The V gene lost 7 bases and the J gene lost 5 bases, with 17 bases spanning the gap. The CDR3 contains 14 residues. As DNA, the CDR3 is TGTGCCAGCAAGGCCTCAGGGGCTGGGACTGAAGCTTTCTTT. Amino acid sequence: CASKASGAGTEAFF.

This clone occurred a few times. The rearrangement uses TRBV4-1 and TRBJ2-7, with 9 bases matching TRBD1. V lost 1 base to trimming and J lost 3 bases; unmatched junction nucleotides: 7. Germline V lookup: CDR1 MGHRA, CDR2 YSYEKL. CDR3 length: 16 amino acids. The CDR3: CASSQAEGQGGYEQYV. For the CDR3, the DNA is TGCGCCAGCAGCCAAGCGGAGGGACAGGGAGGCTACGAGCAGTACGTC.

The chain joins TRBV19 to TRBJ1-2, with 9 bases fitting TRBD1. Germline assignment: CDR1 LNHDA and CDR2 SQIVND (reference sequence). The CDR3 consists of 14 residues. The ends lost 4 bases at V and 7 bases at J; junction bases unmatched: 7. In nucleotides, the CDR3 is TGTGCCAGTAGTAGGGGACAGGGATTTGTTGGCTACACCTTC. Its protein product is CASSRGQGFVGYTF.

The chain uses TRBV5-4 and TRBJ1-4; 8 nucleotides match TRBD1. The CDR3 has 17 amino acids. Germline CDR1 SGHNT, CDR2 YYREEE (reference sequence). With V trimmed by 4 bases and J by 3 bases, 11 bases remained unmatched. In nucleotides, the CDR3 is TGTGCCAGCAGCCGGGTAACACCAGGGGGCCCTAATGAAAAACTGTTTTTT. Its protein product is CASSRVTPGGPNEKLFF.

The V call is TRBV5-4, the J call TRBJ1-1; D is unresolved. Germline V gene data show CDR1 as SGHNT and CDR2 as YYREEE (reference sequence). This CDR3 spans 13 amino acids. The germline V and J ends were trimmed by 4 bases and 0 bases, with 7 bases remaining between them. The CDR3: CASSPSLNTEAFF. The DNA of the CDR3 is TGTGCCAGCAGCCCAAGCCTGAACACTGAAGCTTTCTTT.

J is TRBJ1-1 and V is TRBV5-1; D call uncertain. From germline, CDR1 is SGHRS and CDR2 YFSETQ. CDR3 length: 15 amino acids. Trimming shortened V by 0 bases and J by 0 bases, and 9 bases separated the two germline ends. The CDR3: CASSLAGTMNTEAFF. DNA for the CDR3: TGCGCCAGCAGCTTGGCGGGAACCATGAACACTGAAGCTTTCTTT.

V and J are TRBV30 and TRBJ2-1; 10 nucleotides match TRBD1. The CDR3 runs to 15 residues. V lost 4 bases and J lost 5; bases outside the gene matches: 8. The germline CDR1 and CDR2 sequences are GTSNPN and SVGIG (reference sequence). CDR3 amino acids: CAWITPGQGNNEQFF. In DNA, the CDR3 is TGTGCCTGGATCACACCGGGACAGGGGAACAATGAGCAGTTCTTC.

The rearrangement joins TRBV5-4 to TRBJ2-1, with 9 bases matching TRBD2. CDR1 is SGHNT and CDR2 is YYREEE in the germline V gene (reference sequence). The CDR3 contains 17 residues. Trimming took 4 bases from V and 6 from J; bases not matched to a gene: 14. The CDR3 loop reads CASSREVSGGAGNEQFF. The CDR3 bases are TGTGCCAGCAGCCGTGAAGTTAGCGGGGGAGCGGGCAATGAGCAGTTCTTC. Full variable domain (missing parts from reference TRBV5-4 and TRBJ2-1): ETGVTQSPTHLIKTRGQQVTLRCSSQSGHNTVSWYQQALGQGPQFIFQYYREEENGRGNFPPRFSGLQFPNYSSELNVNALELDDSALYLCASSREVSGGAGNEQFFGPGTRLTVL.

This rearrangement joins TRBV28 to TRBJ1-4, with 8 bases that match TRBD1. The trim removed 4 bases at V and 5 bases at J, leaving 9 bases unmatched. Germline V gene lookup returns CDR1 MDHEN and CDR2 SYDVKM. CDR3 length: 16 residues. DNA for the CDR3: TGTGCCAGCAGTTCGGCGGGACAGGCGGAAAATGAAAAACTGTTTTTT. It translates to CASSSAGQAENEKLFF.

The CDR3 reads CASSDRGSSYNEQFF. The CDR3 coding sequence is TGCGCCAGCAGTGACAGGGGCAGCTCCTACAATGAGCAGTTCTTC. The genes are TRBV10-2 and TRBJ2-1; D might be TRBD1 (6 bases). Germline V lookup: CDR1 WSHSY, CDR2 SAAADI. The CDR3 sequence is 15 residues long. V lost 3 bases and J 0 bases, leaving 9 bases between the germline ends.

The chain links TRBV5-5 to TRBJ1-1; weak D call: TRBD1 (5 bases). The germline V gene has CDR1 SGHKS and CDR2 YYEKEE (reference sequence). Trimming removed 0 bases from V and 9 bases from J, with 12 bases in between. The CDR3 extends over 13 amino acids. The CDR3 is CASSLGGGTKAFF. CDR3 nucleotides: TGTGCCAGCAGCTTGGGGGGGGGTACGAAAGCTTTCTTT.

This rearrangement joins TRBV9 to TRBJ2-2; perhaps TRBD1 as D (6 bases). V lost 4 bases to trimming and J lost 4 bases, with 17 bases between them. Looked up from germline, CDR1 is SGDLS and CDR2 is YYNGEE. CDR3 length: 16 residues. The CDR3 nucleotides are TGTGCCAGCAGCTCAAGAGTGGGGGCGGGCACCGGGGAGCTGTTTTTT. Protein product: CASSSRVGAGTGELFF.

V gene TRBV10-2 combines with J gene TRBJ1-1, with D maybe TRBD1 (6 bases). The CDR3 contains 15 residues. Trimming stripped 3 bases from V and 5 bases from J, with 16 bases between. The germline gives CDR1 WSHSY, CDR2 SAAADI. CDR3 region: CASSDGQTLGTEAFF. The CDR3 nucleotides read TGCGCCAGCAGTGACGGACAGACCTTGGGAACTGAAGCTTTCTTT.

This chain links TRBV5-1 with TRBJ2-2; perhaps TRBD2 as D (6 bases). Trimming shortened V by 4 bases and J by 1 base, and 11 bases separated the two germline ends. The CDR3 extends over 15 amino acids. Germline CDR1 is SGHRS and CDR2 is YFSETQ. CDR3 residues: CASSAGPQNTGELFF. In DNA form, the CDR3 reads TGCGCCAGCAGCGCGGGACCTCAGAACACCGGGGAGCTGTTTTTT.

This chain uses TRBV5-1 with TRBJ2-2; perhaps TRBD1 as D (6 bases). Germline V CDR1 and CDR2: SGHRS, YFSETQ. This CDR3 is built from 15 residues. Trimming cost V 6 bases and J 0 bases, with 12 bases left between them. The CDR3, as DNA: TGCGCCAGCAATCGGGACACGGCGAACACCGGGGAGCTGTTTTTT. This gives the protein CASNRDTANTGELFF.

This clone has just one count. The DNA for the CDR3 is TGTGCCACCTCGCGCCTTCCCAACACTGAAGCTTTCTTT. Translation gives CATSRLPNTEAFF. The V call is TRBV15, the J call TRBJ1-1; D is unclear. The CDR3 has 13 residues. Germline V CDR1 and CDR2: LNHNV, YYDKDF (reference sequence). V lost 8 bases, J lost 2 bases, and 12 bases lay in between.

This chain's CDR3 is CASSLARGAQETQYF. The CDR3 nucleotides read TGTGCCAGCAGCTTAGCGCGTGGAGCCCAAGAGACCCAGTACTTC. The chain recombines TRBV7-2 with TRBJ2-5; D is uncertain. Trimming took off 0 bases at V and 1 base at J, with 9 bases between the two ends. Germline V lookup: CDR1 SGHTA, CDR2 FQGNSA. CDR3 length: 15 amino acids.